These T cell receptor beta chains were read from a single sample in a study of blood T cell repertoires in COVID-19. Here immunoSEQ multiplex PCR was the method, and the copy in TCRdb shows in-frame clones only, minus some. In the table there are some 100,000 clones, 85% to 90% of which are singletons. The specimen was peripheral blood. All receptors come from a man aged 50-60 years with COVID-19, enrolled during active disease. Each CDR3 is given with its conserved first and last residue. Fields, in order: V gene, J gene, clone size, D gene, CDR3 protein, CDR3 DNA. D genes are given only for firm matches. Clone size appears in some rows only: once, few, many, or a class for an expanded clone.

V gene: TRBV19; J gene: TRBJ2-1; clone size: .; D gene: TRBD2; CDR3 protein: CASSRGGMSSEQFF; CDR3 DNA: TGTGCCAGTAGTCGCGGGGGGATGTCGTCTGAGCAGTTCTTC
V gene: TRBV29-1; J gene: TRBJ2-3; clone size: .; D gene: TRBD1; CDR3 protein: CSGLTGAFTDTQYF; CDR3 DNA: TGCAGCGGATTGACAGGGGCTTTCACAGATACGCAGTATTTT
V gene: TRBV7-8; J gene: TRBJ2-1; clone size: .; D gene: .; CDR3 protein: CASSPGQFGQFF; CDR3 DNA: TGTGCCAGCAGCCCTGGACAGTTCGGGCAGTTCTTC
V gene: TRBV18; J gene: TRBJ2-3; clone size: few; D gene: .; CDR3 protein: CASSPLGAADTQYF; CDR3 DNA: TGTGCCAGCTCACCTTTGGGGGCGGCAGATACGCAGTATTTT
V gene: TRBV29-1; J gene: TRBJ1-2; clone size: once; D gene: .; CDR3 protein: CSVRGYDYGYTF; CDR3 DNA: TGCAGCGTTAGGGGGTACGACTATGGCTACACCTTC
V gene: TRBV28; J gene: TRBJ2-1; clone size: .; D gene: TRBD2; CDR3 protein: CASSGGTLSAYNEQFF; CDR3 DNA: TGTGCCAGTAGCGGGGGGACCCTGTCTGCTTACAATGAGCAGTTCTTC
V gene: TRBV7-3; J gene: TRBJ1-6; clone size: .; D gene: .; CDR3 protein: CASSLSSYNSPLHF; CDR3 DNA: TGTGCCAGCAGCTTGAGCTCCTATAATTCACCCCTCCACTTT
V gene: TRBV6-4; J gene: TRBJ1-2; clone size: .; D gene: TRBD1; CDR3 protein: CASRPGQVGDYGYTF; CDR3 DNA: TGTGCCAGCAGACCTGGACAGGTCGGGGACTATGGCTACACCTTC
V gene: TRBV9; J gene: TRBJ1-6; clone size: .; D gene: .; CDR3 protein: CASSPDANSPLHF; CDR3 DNA: TGTGCCAGCAGCCCAGATGCTAATTCACCCCTCCACTTT
V gene: TRBV7-2; J gene: TRBJ1-1; clone size: .; D gene: .; CDR3 protein: CASSLSQGDEAFF; CDR3 DNA: TGTGCCAGCAGCTTATCCCAGGGTGATGAAGCTTTCTTT
V gene: TRBV5-4; J gene: TRBJ1-2; clone size: .; D gene: TRBD1; CDR3 protein: CASSPVGGVDYGYTF; CDR3 DNA: TGTGCCAGCAGCCCAGTAGGGGGCGTTGACTATGGCTACACCTTC
V gene: TRBV21-1; J gene: TRBJ1-4; clone size: .; D gene: .; CDR3 protein: CASSKGGRATNEKLFF; CDR3 DNA: TGTGCCAGCAGCAAAGGAGGGCGCGCGACTAATGAAAAACTGTTTTTT
V gene: TRBV27; J gene: TRBJ2-2; clone size: .; D gene: TRBD2; CDR3 protein: CASSPGGVRTGELFF; CDR3 DNA: TGTGCCAGCAGCCCCGGGGGGGTGCGGACCGGGGAGCTGTTTTTT
V gene: TRBV24-1; J gene: TRBJ1-2; clone size: .; D gene: .; CDR3 protein: CATSEPGLSYGYTF; CDR3 DNA: TGTGCCACCAGTGAACCGGGACTGTCCTATGGCTACACCTTC
V gene: TRBV5-6; J gene: TRBJ1-5; clone size: few; D gene: .; CDR3 protein: CASSLANVGDYGNQPQHF; CDR3 DNA: TGTGCCAGCAGCTTGGCCAATGTAGGGGACTATGGCAATCAGCCCCAGCATTTT
V gene: TRBV6-2/TRBV6-3; J gene: TRBJ2-7; clone size: .; D gene: TRBD1; CDR3 protein: CASSLQGASDEQYF; CDR3 DNA: TGTGCCAGCAGTTTACAGGGGGCGAGCGACGAGCAGTACTTC
V gene: TRBV29-1; J gene: TRBJ2-2; clone size: .; D gene: .; CDR3 protein: CSVEGDTNTGELFF; CDR3 DNA: TGCAGCGTTGAAGGGGACACGAACACCGGGGAGCTGTTTTTT
V gene: TRBV19; J gene: TRBJ1-5; clone size: .; D gene: .; CDR3 protein: CASRPGQNFNQPQHF; CDR3 DNA: TGTGCCAGTAGGCCCGGACAGAACTTTAATCAGCCCCAGCATTTT
V gene: TRBV12-3/TRBV12-4; J gene: TRBJ1-1; clone size: .; D gene: .; CDR3 protein: CASSFGQDTEAFF; CDR3 DNA: TGTGCCAGCAGTTTTGGACAAGACACTGAAGCTTTCTTT
V gene: TRBV12-3/TRBV12-4; J gene: TRBJ1-2; clone size: .; D gene: .; CDR3 protein: CASRYGGSGYTF; CDR3 DNA: TGTGCCAGCAGGTATGGCGGTTCTGGCTACACCTTC
V gene: TRBV27; J gene: TRBJ2-1; clone size: few; D gene: .; CDR3 protein: CASSGSYSYNEQFF; CDR3 DNA: TGTGCCAGCAGTGGCAGTTATTCCTACAATGAGCAGTTCTTC
V gene: TRBV18; J gene: TRBJ1-1; clone size: .; D gene: .; CDR3 protein: CASSPIPGDATEAFF; CDR3 DNA: TGTGCCAGCTCACCAATCCCAGGGGACGCCACTGAAGCTTTCTTT
V gene: TRBV7-2; J gene: TRBJ2-1; clone size: .; D gene: .; CDR3 protein: CASSRGSHNEQFF; CDR3 DNA: TGTGCCAGCAGCCGAGGGTCCCACAATGAGCAGTTCTTC
V gene: TRBV10-1; J gene: TRBJ2-7; clone size: .; D gene: TRBD1; CDR3 protein: CASRKGQGAGEQYF; CDR3 DNA: TGCGCCAGCAGGAAAGGACAGGGGGCAGGCGAGCAGTACTTC
V gene: TRBV7-6; J gene: TRBJ1-3; clone size: .; D gene: .; CDR3 protein: CASSLTGQQLSGNTIYF; CDR3 DNA: TGTGCCAGCAGCTTAACGGGACAACAACTTTCTGGAAACACCATATATTTT
V gene: TRBV18; J gene: TRBJ2-1; clone size: .; D gene: TRBD2; CDR3 protein: CASSPTSGSTLSYNEQFF; CDR3 DNA: TGTGCCAGCTCACCGACTAGCGGGTCCACGCTGTCCTACAATGAGCAGTTCTTC
V gene: TRBV3-1/TRBV3-2; J gene: TRBJ1-5; clone size: .; D gene: .; CDR3 protein: CASSQTPGEAQPQHF; CDR3 DNA: TGTGCCAGCAGCCAAACCCCAGGGGAAGCTCAGCCCCAGCATTTT
V gene: TRBV9; J gene: TRBJ1-5; clone size: .; D gene: TRBD1; CDR3 protein: CASSPGQGSQPQHF; CDR3 DNA: TGTGCCAGCAGCCCCGGACAGGGAAGTCAGCCCCAGCATTTT
V gene: TRBV13; J gene: TRBJ2-7; clone size: .; D gene: TRBD2; CDR3 protein: CASRGSGGSYEQYF; CDR3 DNA: TGTGCCAGCCGGGGGAGCGGGGGTTCCTACGAGCAGTACTTC
V gene: TRBV2; J gene: TRBJ2-1; clone size: few; D gene: .; CDR3 protein: CASSESGEQFDEQFF; CDR3 DNA: TGTGCCAGCAGTGAATCCGGGGAGCAGTTCGATGAGCAGTTCTTC
V gene: TRBV5-4; J gene: TRBJ1-3; clone size: .; D gene: TRBD1; CDR3 protein: CASSLAGTGGNTIYF; CDR3 DNA: TGTGCCAGCAGCTTGGCCGGGACAGGGGGAAACACCATATATTTT
V gene: TRBV5-5; J gene: TRBJ2-3; clone size: .; D gene: .; CDR3 protein: CASSHPLDSTDTQYF; CDR3 DNA: TGTGCCAGCAGCCATCCACTCGACAGTACAGATACGCAGTATTTT
V gene: TRBV7-9; J gene: TRBJ2-7; clone size: .; D gene: TRBD1; CDR3 protein: CASSLGPGQGTYEQYF; CDR3 DNA: TGTGCCAGCAGCTTAGGCCCGGGACAGGGGACCTACGAGCAGTACTTC
V gene: TRBV11-2; J gene: TRBJ2-7; clone size: .; D gene: TRBD1; CDR3 protein: CASSYRDRDYEQYF; CDR3 DNA: TGTGCCAGCAGCTACCGGGACAGGGATTACGAGCAGTACTTC
V gene: TRBV3-1/TRBV3-2; J gene: TRBJ2-5; clone size: .; D gene: TRBD2; CDR3 protein: CASSQTGGREGTQYF; CDR3 DNA: TGTGCCAGCAGCCAAACGGGGGGAAGGGAAGGGACCCAGTACTTC
V gene: TRBV11-2; J gene: TRBJ2-1; clone size: .; D gene: .; CDR3 protein: CASSKTRTQNPYNEQFF; CDR3 DNA: TGTGCCAGCAGTAAAACTAGGACCCAGAACCCTTACAATGAGCAGTTCTTC
V gene: TRBV12-5; J gene: TRBJ2-2; clone size: .; D gene: .; CDR3 protein: CASGLGGDGELFF; CDR3 DNA: TGTGCTAGTGGTTTGGGGGGAGACGGGGAGCTGTTTTTT
V gene: TRBV9; J gene: TRBJ1-2; clone size: .; D gene: .; CDR3 protein: CASSVDYRQIYGYTF; CDR3 DNA: TGTGCCAGCAGCGTAGATTACAGGCAGATTTATGGCTACACCTTC
V gene: TRBV30; J gene: TRBJ1-2; clone size: .; D gene: .; CDR3 protein: CAWSARPGDYGYTF; CDR3 DNA: TGTGCCTGGAGTGCCCGCCCGGGAGACTATGGCTACACCTTC
V gene: TRBV9; J gene: TRBJ2-7; clone size: few; D gene: .; CDR3 protein: CASSPRGAYEQYF; CDR3 DNA: TGTGCCAGCAGCCCCCGCGGGGCCTACGAGCAGTACTTC
V gene: TRBV24-1; J gene: TRBJ2-1; clone size: .; D gene: TRBD2; CDR3 protein: CATSAGTRAYNEQFF; CDR3 DNA: TGTGCCACCAGTGCCGGGACTAGGGCATACAATGAGCAGTTCTTC
V gene: TRBV5-1; J gene: TRBJ1-1; clone size: few; D gene: TRBD1; CDR3 protein: CASSLYDRENTEAFF; CDR3 DNA: TGCGCCAGCAGCTTGTACGACAGGGAGAACACTGAAGCTTTCTTT
V gene: TRBV11-2; J gene: TRBJ1-3; clone size: .; D gene: .; CDR3 protein: CASSFGGNTIYF; CDR3 DNA: TGTGCCAGCAGCTTCGGTGGAAACACCATATATTTT
V gene: TRBV28; J gene: TRBJ2-2; clone size: .; D gene: TRBD1; CDR3 protein: CASIRQGAGTGELFF; CDR3 DNA: TGTGCCAGCATCAGACAGGGGGCTGGGACCGGGGAGCTGTTTTTT
V gene: TRBV5-1; J gene: TRBJ1-6; clone size: .; D gene: TRBD1; CDR3 protein: CASSSDRESPLHF; CDR3 DNA: TGCGCCAGCAGCTCCGACAGGGAGTCACCCCTCCACTTT
V gene: TRBV7-9; J gene: TRBJ1-1; clone size: many; D gene: .; CDR3 protein: CATRRAEMNTEAFF; CDR3 DNA: TGTGCCACCCGCAGGGCCGAGATGAACACTGAAGCTTTCTTT
V gene: TRBV4-2; J gene: TRBJ1-1; clone size: .; D gene: .; CDR3 protein: CASSQEGRGTEAFF; CDR3 DNA: TGTGCCAGCAGCCAAGAGGGTAGAGGGACTGAAGCTTTCTTT
V gene: TRBV18; J gene: TRBJ2-1; clone size: .; D gene: TRBD2; CDR3 protein: CASSGLAEHNEQFF; CDR3 DNA: TGTGCCAGCTCGGGACTAGCGGAACACAATGAGCAGTTCTTC
V gene: TRBV12-5; J gene: TRBJ2-7; clone size: .; D gene: TRBD2; CDR3 protein: CASGPSGGSEQYF; CDR3 DNA: TGTGCTAGTGGTCCCTCGGGAGGGTCCGAGCAGTACTTC
V gene: TRBV28; J gene: TRBJ1-2; clone size: .; D gene: TRBD1; CDR3 protein: CASRNTGVRSYGYTF; CDR3 DNA: TGTGCCAGCAGAAACACAGGGGTTAGGAGCTATGGCTACACCTTC
V gene: TRBV18; J gene: TRBJ2-1; clone size: .; D gene: TRBD2; CDR3 protein: CASSEVAGFNEQFF; CDR3 DNA: TGTGCCAGCTCAGAAGTAGCGGGGTTCAATGAGCAGTTCTTC
V gene: TRBV7-9; J gene: TRBJ1-4; clone size: .; D gene: .; CDR3 protein: CASSEALNEKLFF; CDR3 DNA: TGTGCCAGCAGCGAGGCGCTCAATGAAAAACTGTTTTTT
V gene: TRBV4-2; J gene: TRBJ2-2; clone size: .; D gene: .; CDR3 protein: CASSQDLGLDTGELFF; CDR3 DNA: TGTGCCAGCAGCCAAGATTTGGGGCTGGACACCGGGGAGCTGTTTTTT
V gene: TRBV9; J gene: TRBJ1-4; clone size: once; D gene: .; CDR3 protein: CASSVGRGDEKLFF; CDR3 DNA: TGTGCCAGCAGCGTAGGAAGGGGCGACGAAAAACTGTTTTTT
V gene: TRBV27; J gene: TRBJ2-7; clone size: .; D gene: TRBD1; CDR3 protein: CASKFSGTGHYEQYF; CDR3 DNA: TGTGCCAGTAAGTTTTCCGGGACAGGGCACTACGAGCAGTACTTC